A selection of T cell receptor beta chains follows, all from one sample in a study of CD8 T cells in ankylosing spondylitis. TCRdb reprocessed the 5' RACE reads with MiXCR, giving one entry per CDR3 protein. The table includes around 770,000 distinct CDR3 sequences, 15% to 20% detected once. The source material was blood, either unsorted or a sorted T cell fraction (not recorded which). The receptors were sampled from a male donor with ankylosing spondylitis. The CDR3 runs from the conserved cysteine through the conserved F or W. A D gene is named only where the DNA matches it firmly. Clone size is stated in some rows and not others, as once, few, many or a class when expanded.

TRBV25-1	TRBJ1-1	NA	NA	CASSESGGTEAFF	TGTGCCAGCAGTGAATCTGGTGGGACTGAAGCTTTCTTT
TRBV28	TRBJ2-7	NA	TRBD2	CAHAGGANPFYEQYF	TGTGCCCACGCCGGGGGGGCCAACCCCTTCTACGAGCAGTACTTC
TRBV5-1	TRBJ2-1	NA	NA	CASSSDSSLGNEQFF	TGCGCCAGCAGCTCGGACAGCAGCCTAGGCAATGAGCAGTTCTTC
TRBV20-1	TRBJ1-2	NA	NA	CSAPKEGWGGYTF	TGCAGTGCCCCAAAGGAGGGCTGGGGGGGCTACACCTTC
TRBV6-6	TRBJ2-5	NA	NA	CASSTTETQYF	TGTGCCAGCAGTACAACAGAGACCCAGTACTTC
TRBV12-3/TRBV12-4	TRBJ2-7	NA	TRBD2	CASSLARGTSGRGAEQYF	TGTGCCAGCAGTTTAGCGAGGGGAACTAGCGGGAGAGGGGCCGAGCAGTACTTC
TRBV19	TRBJ1-1	few	NA	CASSIGFGVRATEAFF	TGTGCCAGTAGTATCGGCTTCGGGGTTAGGGCCACTGAAGCTTTCTTT
TRBV29-1	TRBJ2-1	NA	NA	CSVEDWKDEQFF	TGCAGCGTTGAAGATTGGAAGGATGAGCAGTTCTTC
TRBV18	TRBJ2-4	NA	TRBD1	CASSPGQENIQYF	TGTGCCAGCTCACCCGGACAGGAGAACATTCAGTACTTC
TRBV5-5	TRBJ1-2	NA	TRBD1	CASSLSGQSYGYTF	TGTGCCAGCAGCTTGTCGGGACAGAGTTATGGCTACACCTTC
TRBV20-1	TRBJ1-4	NA	NA	CSATGAGDGEKLFF	TGCAGTGCTACGGGGGCAGGGGATGGTGAAAAACTGTTTTTT
TRBV9	TRBJ2-2	NA	NA	CASSVEHTGELFF	TGTGCCAGCAGCGTAGAACACACCGGGGAGCTGTTTTTT